The rows below give T cell receptor beta chains drawn from one sample of a study of blood T cells in healthy people across ages. TCRdb recomputed calls from the 5' RACE reads with MiXCR, one row per CDR3 protein. The repertoire holds over 600,000 distinct CDR3 sequences, 35% to 50% seen once, with approximately 18% in the top ten. The sequencing sample was made of blood. The receptors originated from a man older than 75 in good health. CDR3s include the opening cysteine and the closing phenylalanine or tryptophan. A D gene is named only where the DNA matches it firmly. Clone size is not always given. Where it is, it says once, few, many or a class for expanded clones.

V gene	CDR3 length	clone size	J gene	D gene	CDR3 DNA	CDR3 protein
TRBV7-3	12	-	TRBJ2-5	-	TGTGCCAGCAGCCATATAGCCGGGACCCAGTACTTC	CASSHIAGTQYF
TRBV10-3	15	-	TRBJ1-1	TRBD1	TGTGCCATCAGTGATGACAGGGGGCGAAACACTGAAGCTTTCTTT	CAISDDRGRNTEAFF
TRBV7-2	17	-	TRBJ2-1	TRBD1	TGTGCCAGCAGCCCGCTCCGACAGGGGGCTATGGACAATGAGCAGTTCTTC	CASSPLRQGAMDNEQFF
TRBV5-5	13	few	TRBJ2-7	TRBD2	TGTGCCAGCATTCGCGGGAGTTTTGGGGAGCAGTACTTC	CASIRGSFGEQYF
TRBV9	15	-	TRBJ2-3	-	TGTGCCAGCACAATCGGGGGAGTTGGCACAGATACGCAGTATTTT	CASTIGGVGTDTQYF
TRBV7-2	15	many	TRBJ1-1	-	TGTGCCAGCAGCGAGACGAGCAACAGGAACACTGAAGCTTTCTTT	CASSETSNRNTEAFF
TRBV5-5	15	-	TRBJ2-5	-	TGTGCCAGCAGCCCCTCGTGGGGCCCCGAAGAGACCCAGTACTTC	CASSPSWGPEETQYF
TRBV12-3/TRBV12-4	17	few	TRBJ2-1	TRBD2	TGTGCCAGCAGTTTAGTAAGTGCTAGCGGGGGGTACAATGAGCAGTTCTTC	CASSLVSASGGYNEQFF
TRBV5-1	16	-	TRBJ2-3	TRBD2	TGCGCCAGCAGCTCCGGACTAGCGGAACTCACAGATACGCAGTATTTT	CASSSGLAELTDTQYF
TRBV5-1	16	-	TRBJ2-3	-	TGCGCCAGCAGCTGGGACCGGGACGACCTCGCAGATACGCAGTATTTT	CASSWDRDDLADTQYF
TRBV30	13	-	TRBJ2-7	-	TGTGCCTGGAGCACAGCTACCTCCTACGAGCAGTACTTC	CAWSTATSYEQYF
TRBV20-1	15	few	TRBJ2-1	-	TGCAGTGCGAGAAGTTCACAGGGACCGAGCGATGAGCAGTTCTTC	CSARSSQGPSDEQFF
TRBV29-1	13	-	TRBJ1-1	-	TGCAGCGTTGAAAATGGGGCAGACACTGAAGCTTTCTTT	CSVENGADTEAFF
TRBV20-1	18	-	TRBJ2-5	-	TGCAGTGCTAGAGATCAACGAGCTGTGGCTAGCAGCGTGGGGACCCAGTACTTC	CSARDQRAVASSVGTQYF
TRBV30	13	-	TRBJ1-2	TRBD1	TGTGCCTGGAGTTTACAGGGGAACTATGGCTACATCTTC	CAWSLQGNYGYIF
TRBV18	15	-	TRBJ2-7	-	TGTGCCAGCTCGCCCCGGGCGGGTAACTCCTACGAGCAGTACTTC	CASSPRAGNSYEQYF
TRBV5-4	16	-	TRBJ2-2	-	TGTGCCAGCAGCTTGTCGTACGGACAGCTCACCGGGGAGCTGTTTTTT	CASSLSYGQLTGELFF
TRBV5-6	13	-	TRBJ1-1	-	TGTGCCAGCAGCCAACAGGGAGTGGCTGAAGCTTTCTTT	CASSQQGVAEAFF
TRBV11-2	15	few	TRBJ2-1	-	TGTGCCAGCAGTTCAAGAATTGCGTCCTACAATGAGCAGTTCTTC	CASSSRIASYNEQFF
TRBV20-1	14	-	TRBJ2-7	-	TGCAGTGCTCCTGGGAGGGGGAACTCCTACGAGCAGTACTTC	CSAPGRGNSYEQYF
TRBV9	11	many	TRBJ2-7	-	TGTGCCAGCAGCGTAGACTACGAGCAGTACTTC	CASSVDYEQYF
TRBV5-1	16	-	TRBJ2-5	-	TGCGCCGGCAGCTTACAACCGGACTCAAGAAGGGAGACCCAGTACTTC	CAGSLQPDSRRETQYF
TRBV12-3/TRBV12-4	15	-	TRBJ1-5	-	TGTGCCAGCAGTTTTACAGGGACGATGAATCAGCCCCAGCATTTT	CASSFTGTMNQPQHF
TRBV28	12	-	TRBJ1-2	-	TGTGCCAGCAGTTTTTCCCTGGGGTTCTACACCTTC	CASSFSLGFYTF
TRBV12-3/TRBV12-4	17	once	TRBJ2-3	-	TGTGCCAGCGCCTCAGGACCCGGCGGAAGGAGCGCAGATACGCAGTATTTT	CASASGPGGRSADTQYF
TRBV4-3	15	-	TRBJ1-5	TRBD1	TGCGCCAGCAGCCCACAGGGGGGGTCGACTCAGCCCCAGCATTTT	CASSPQGGSTQPQHF
TRBV29-1	14	few	TRBJ2-1	TRBD1	TGCAGCGTACATAGACAGGGTGGGTACAATGAGCAGTTCTTC	CSVHRQGGYNEQFF
TRBV7-2	15	few	TRBJ1-2	-	TGTGCCAGCAGCTTAGGGCAGGACCCCCCATATGGCTACACCTTC	CASSLGQDPPYGYTF